The 21 T cell receptor beta chains presented below share a single source sample, sequenced in a study of T-cell memory formation after mild COVID-19. TCRdb reprocessed the 5' RACE reads with MiXCR, giving one entry per CDR3 protein. The sample carries some 340,000 distinct CDR3 sequences, about an eighth recorded once. Sequencing used PBMCs or a T cell subset sorted from them (not recorded which). The receptors shown here come from a young man who had mild COVID-19 (a few samples of this study predate the infection). Cell type and time point are not known.

Only a few counts were recorded for this clonotype. The J gene is TRBJ2-3, the V gene TRBV5-1; either TRBD1 or TRBD2 may fit D (5 bases each). The CDR3 consists of 13 residues. Germline V gene data show CDR1 as SGHRS and CDR2 as YFSETQ. V lost 6 bases and J 3 bases, leaving 11 bases between the germline ends. The CDR3 loop is CASNGGETDTQYF. The DNA for the CDR3 is TGCGCCAGCAATGGGGGAGAGACAGATACGCAGTATTTT.

This clonotype was seen more than once but under ten times. This rearrangement joins TRBV29-1 to TRBJ1-1, with 7 bases lining up with TRBD1. Germline V lookup: CDR1 SQVTM, CDR2 ANQGSEA. This CDR3 has 12 residues. V trimming: 7 bases; J trimming: 1 base; junction bases outside the gene matches: 3. For the CDR3, the DNA is TGCAGCGGGGGACAGCCGAACACTGAAGCTTTCTTT. Protein: CSGGQPNTEAFF. Full variable domain (outside the CDR3, taken from reference TRBV29-1 and TRBJ1-1): SAVISQKPSRDICQRGTSLTIQCQVDSQVTMMFWYRQQPGQSLTLIATANQGSEATYESGFVIDKFPISRPNLTFSTLTVSNMSPEDSSIYLCSGGQPNTEAFFGQGTRLTVV.

J is TRBJ2-7 and V is TRBV28, with 7 bases matching TRBD1. The CDR3 has 15 residues. V was pared by 5 bases and J by 5 bases, with 12 bases of the junction left unmatched. Germline CDR1 is MDHEN and CDR2 is SYDVKM. CDR3 DNA: TGTGCCAGCAGTCTGACTTCGACAGGGTGGGACGAGCAGTACGTC. It translates to CASSLTSTGWDEQYV.

In its sample, this clonotype was seen a few times. The junction departs from the called germline gene at one end, perhaps through a read error. V is TRBV7-7 and J is TRBJ2-3; D ambiguous. There are 13 residues in the CDR3. Germline V lookup: CDR1 SSHAT, CDR2 FNYEAQ (reference sequence). The CDR3 DNA reads as TGTGCTAGCAGCGATTCGGCCACAGATACGCAGTATTTT. Translated: CASSDSATDTQYF.

V and J are TRBV18 and TRBJ2-7; possibly TRBD1 for D (5 bases). CDR3 length: 14 residues. Looked up from germline, CDR1 is KGHSH and CDR2 is LQKENI. Trimming cost V 5 bases and J 1 base, with 12 bases left between them. CDR3 residues: CASSSQGLSYEQYV. CDR3 nucleotides: TGTGCCAGCTCATCCCAGGGTTTATCCTACGAGCAGTACGTC.

The CDR3 spells CASSRTGGADTQYF. In nucleotides, the CDR3 is TGTGCCAGCAGTCGGACAGGGGGCGCAGATACGCAGTATTTT. The V gene is TRBV12-3 or TRBV12-4, the J gene TRBJ2-3, with 11 bases fitting TRBD1. The ends lost 5 bases at V and 4 bases at J; junction bases unmatched: 2. The CDR3 runs to 14 residues.

This clonotype has a count of ten or more. The chain has TRBV20-1 and TRBJ1-1; D not resolved. The ends were cut back, 1 base at V and 6 bases at J, with 9 bases in the middle. There are 12 residues in the CDR3. CDR1 is DFQATT, CDR2 SNEGSKA, per germline (reference sequence). This CDR3 is CSARALDAEAFF. The DNA of the CDR3 is TGCAGTGCTAGAGCCCTAGACGCTGAAGCTTTCTTT.

The chain recombines TRBV11-2 with TRBJ2-7; D tentatively fits TRBD1 or TRBD2 (5 bases each). The CDR3 consists of 15 residues. The V end lost 5 bases, the J end lost 0 bases, and 14 bases lay between the germline ends. From germline, CDR1 is SGHAT and CDR2 FQNNGV. Written as DNA, the CDR3 is TGTGCCAGCAGCCCCGGGGCCAGGTTCTCCTACGAGCAGTACTTC. It yields the protein CASSPGARFSYEQYF.

The chain links TRBV4-2 to TRBJ1-5; D is perhaps TRBD1 (5 bases). This CDR3 has 13 residues. CDR1 is LGHNA, CDR2 YNFKEQ, per germline. V gave up 9 bases and J gave up 6 bases, with 15 bases separating them. The CDR3 sequence: CARRPGPGQPQHF. The CDR3 coding sequence is TGTGCCAGACGTCCGGGACCGGGTCAGCCCCAGCATTTT.

This clonotype was detected a few times. This chain joins TRBV28 and TRBJ2-3; unclear D gene. This CDR3 is built from 12 residues. Trimming removed 1 base from V and 11 bases from J, with 10 bases in between. The germline V gene encodes CDR1 MDHEN and CDR2 SYDVKM. The CDR3 here is CASSLFGSQQYF. The CDR3 bases are TGTGCCAGCAGTTTATTTGGCAGTCAGCAGTATTTT.

This clonotype was recorded a few times. J is TRBJ2-2 and V is TRBV4-3; D may be TRBD1 (6 bases). The CDR3 sequence is 18 residues long. Germline assignment: CDR1 LGHNA and CDR2 YSLEER. Trimming took off 3 bases at V and 4 bases at J, with 21 bases between the two ends. The CDR3 protein is CASSHAVGRGGSTGELFF. The DNA of the CDR3 is TGCGCCAGCAGCCACGCTGTGGGCAGGGGTGGGAGCACCGGGGAGCTGTTTTTT.

The chain couples TRBV6-5 to TRBJ1-2, with TRBD1 matching over 9 bases. Germline CDR1 reads MNHEY; CDR2 reads SVGAGI. The CDR3 is made up of 16 amino acids. V dropped 6 bases and J dropped 4; count of bases not matched to a gene: 12. This CDR3 is CASSPTGQGYGYGYTF. The CDR3 DNA is TGTGCCAGCAGCCCGACCGGACAGGGGTACGGCTATGGCTACACCTTC.

This clonotype turned up a few times. V gene TRBV12-3 or TRBV12-4 combines with J gene TRBJ2-2; D is uncertain. V shed 6 bases and J shed 4 bases, with 12 bases lying between them. The CDR3 has 14 amino acids. Written as DNA, the CDR3 is TGTGCCAGCAGGTCCTACAGAGGCACCGGGGAGCTGTTTTTT. It specifies CASRSYRGTGELFF.

This clonotype came up once. V is TRBV5-4 and J is TRBJ2-7; D is tentatively TRBD1 or TRBD2 (5 bases each). The V end lost 1 base, the J end lost 3 bases, and 8 bases lay between the germline ends. The CDR3 length is 13 residues. Germline V gene sequence: CDR1 SGHNT, CDR2 YYREEE (reference sequence). In DNA, the CDR3 is TGTGCCAGCAGCTTGATTGGGGGCTACGAGCAGTACGTC. As protein: CASSLIGGYEQYV.

This clonotype turned up a few times. The rearrangement uses TRBV6-5 and TRBJ1-1; D is ambiguous. The CDR3 extends over 14 amino acids. With 8 bases removed from V and 11 bases from J, the gap between germline ends came to 24 bases. Germline V gene data show CDR1 as MNHEY and CDR2 as SVGAGI. CDR3: CASWMEGVEFKAFF. The CDR3 region has the DNA TGTGCCAGCTGGATGGAGGGAGTAGAATTTAAGGCTTTCTTT.

This sequence joins TRBV7-2 and TRBJ1-6; TRBD1 agrees at 7 bases. Germline V gene data show CDR1 as SGHTA and CDR2 as FQGNSA. The V gene end was trimmed by 5 bases and the J gene end by 5 bases; junction bases not matched to a gene: 6. This CDR3 contains 15 residues. CDR3 nucleotides: TGTGCCAGCAGCCCGGGGACAGCCGATAATTCACCCCTCCACTTT. Translating it yields CASSPGTADNSPLHF.

This clonotype was counted at least ten times. The chain is built from TRBV7-9 and TRBJ2-3; the D is unclear. This CDR3 spans 12 amino acids. CDR1 SEHNR and CDR2 FQNEAQ come from the germline V gene (reference sequence). With 2 bases removed from V and 4 bases from J, the gap between germline ends came to 4 bases. The chain's CDR3 is CASSLTPDTQYF. CDR3 nucleotides: TGTGCCAGCAGCTTAACCCCAGATACGCAGTATTTT.

This clonotype has only a few counts. This chain uses TRBV28 with TRBJ1-1, with 7 positions matching TRBD1. The junction had 8 bases not matched to a gene; V was cut back by 6 bases and J by 4 bases. This CDR3 region has 14 residues. Germline assignment: CDR1 MDHEN and CDR2 SYDVKM. CDR3 sequence reads: CASSPDRESTEAFF. The CDR3 bases are TGTGCCAGCAGCCCCGACAGGGAGTCCACTGAAGCTTTCTTT.

The rearrangement links TRBV10-3 to TRBJ1-2; D possibly corresponds to TRBD1 (6 bases). Trimming took 8 bases from V and 2 from J, leaving 12 bases between them. The CDR3 runs to 13 residues. CDR1 ENHRY and CDR2 SYGVKD come from the germline V gene. The CDR3 is CAISLGANYGYTF. In DNA, the CDR3 is TGTGCCATCTCTTTGGGGGCCAACTATGGCTACACCTTC.

This clonotype was seen repeatedly, ten times or more. The CDR3 bases are TGCGCCAGCAGCTTGGACAGGGATGGCTACACCTTC. Amino acid sequence: CASSLDRDGYTF. This chain joins TRBV5-1 and TRBJ1-2, with D maybe TRBD1 (6 bases). The V gene lost 0 bases and the J gene lost 6 bases, with 6 bases spanning the gap. The germline CDR1 and CDR2 sequences are SGHRS and YFSETQ. This CDR3 comprises 12 residues.

The chain uses TRBV5-1 and TRBJ1-2; a weak D match, TRBD1 (6 bases). Trimming removed 2 bases from V and 4 bases from J, with 12 bases in between. This CDR3 spans 14 amino acids. Per germline, CDR1 SGHRS and CDR2 YFSETQ. This CDR3 is CASSLQGGSYGYTF. DNA for the CDR3: TGCGCCAGCAGCTTACAGGGAGGTTCCTATGGCTACACCTTC.